This TCR beta chain was profiled in a study of cytomegalovirus exposure and HLA in healthy donors. Turning to the study itself: Genotyping showed less than 85% of 350 to 400 donors falling in the Caucasian-associated ancestry cluster. Study-wide results and limits: Common viral pathogens were later found to be apparently linked to several of the most significant clusters. Rarity held for most TCR sequences, but there were some public TCRs that occurred in many donors. Certain indistinguishable V segments, among them TRBV6-2 and TRBV6-3, were excluded.

The V end was cut by 6 bases, the J end by 4 bases, with 10 bases between. The CDR3 is made up of 13 amino acids. Germline V gene sequence: CDR1 LGHNT, CDR2 FRNRAP. This clone was counted only a few times. Its matching antigen is unknown. The study ran its PCR with 60 Vbeta and 13 Jbeta primers. Measured with immunoSEQ multiplex PCR; TCRdb has only the in-frame clones, and not every one. The data show about 150,000 clones, approximately 70% seen once. Sequencing input: PBMCs. The source of this sequence is a woman aged 55-69 years in good health and CMV-seropositive. The chain joins TRBV12-5 to TRBJ1-5; TRBD1 is a possible D gene (6 bases). The CDR3 sequence: CASGGQKNQPQHF. CDR3 nucleotide sequence: TGTGCTAGTGGCGGACAGAAGAATCAGCCCCAGCATTTT.